The sequence of this T cell receptor beta chain was determined in a study of blood T cell repertoires in COVID-19. CDR1 and CDR2 from the germline V gene are LGHNA and YNFKEQ. Trimming took off 0 bases at V and 2 bases at J, with 17 bases between the two ends. CDR3 length: 19 residues. Only in-frame clones appear in the TCRdb table, and some are missing; sequencing was by immunoSEQ multiplex PCR. The sample lists over 250,000 clones, about 87% occurring once. This sequence joins TRBV4-2 and TRBJ1-6; D possibly corresponds to TRBD1 (5 bases). The sequencing input was PBMCs or T cells enriched from blood (not recorded which). The clonotype comes from a woman under 40 who had recovered from COVID-19. As DNA, the CDR3 is TGTGCCAGCAGCCAAGAATGCAGGGCCGCTGTGCCCTATAATTCACCCCTCCACTTT. Translation gives CASSQECRAAVPYNSPLHF.